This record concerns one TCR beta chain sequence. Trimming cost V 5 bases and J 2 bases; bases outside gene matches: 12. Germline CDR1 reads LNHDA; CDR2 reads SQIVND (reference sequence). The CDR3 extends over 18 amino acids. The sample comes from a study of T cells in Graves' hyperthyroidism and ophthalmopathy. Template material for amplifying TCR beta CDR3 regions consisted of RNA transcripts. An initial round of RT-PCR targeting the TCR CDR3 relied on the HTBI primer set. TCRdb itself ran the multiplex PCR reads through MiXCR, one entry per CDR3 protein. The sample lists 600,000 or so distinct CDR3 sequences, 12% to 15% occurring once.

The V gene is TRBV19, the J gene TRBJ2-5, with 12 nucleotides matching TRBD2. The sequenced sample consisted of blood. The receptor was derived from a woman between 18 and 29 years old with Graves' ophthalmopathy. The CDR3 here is CASSPYPGLAGLQETQYF. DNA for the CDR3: TGTGCCAGTAGTCCTTACCCCGGACTAGCGGGGTTACAAGAGACCCAGTACTTC.